This T cell receptor (beta chain) was retrieved from a study of CXCR3-negative and CXCR3-positive naive CD8 T cells. Remarks on this clonotype: Its antigen is currently unknown.

This CDR3 spans 15 amino acids. Germline V CDR1 and CDR2: MNHEY, SMNVEV (reference sequence). The method, 5' RACE with UMI labels, was used to prepare the TRB cDNA libraries. TCRdb reprocessed the 5' RACE reads, with one entry per CDR3 protein and no DNA. Its listing shows over 100,000 distinct CDR3 sequences. Findings of the study overall: Diversity proved comparably high across both naive subsets and much lower in memory CD8+ cells.

The chain joins TRBV27 to TRBJ1-5. Sequenced material: naive CXCR3- CD8+ T cells from blood. As for subset: CD45RO-CCR7+CD27+CD95- naive CD8+ T cells lacking CXCR3 (TNR3-). The clonotype was recovered from a human donor in good health. Some clones in this sample may be carry-over from other donors' samples. The CDR3 is CASSLQMDANQPQHF.